The 9 T cell receptor beta chains below all came from one sample that was sequenced in a study of CD8 T cells in Susac syndrome. Random hexamers were used to reverse transcribe an amount of roughly 0.5 to 1 ug RNA. TCRdb re-analysed the immunoSEQ multiplex PCR reads in MiXCR, keeping a single row per CDR3 protein. The sample gives under 95,000 distinct CDR3 sequences, roughly 94% of which show up once; about 0.3% is in the top ten. Source material: CD4+ T cells from PBMCs. Receptors originate from a human donor with Susac syndrome.

This chain uses TRBV6-1 with TRBJ1-5; 8 nucleotides align to TRBD1. This CDR3 region has 13 residues. Germline V gene lookup returns CDR1 MNHNS and CDR2 SASEGT. Losses at the gene ends were 6 bases for V and 6 bases for J; bases not matched to a gene: 4. In DNA, the CDR3 is TGTGCCAGCAGGATGCAGGGGGCTCAGCCCCAGCATTTT. Amino acids: CASRMQGAQPQHF.

The rearrangement links TRBV5-1 to TRBJ2-4, with TRBD2 matching over 8 bases. The CDR3 has 18 residues. Germline CDR1 SGHRS, CDR2 YFSETQ. V dropped 1 base and J dropped 5; count of bases not matched to a gene: 14. The CDR3 DNA reads TGCGCCAGCAGCTTGATTAGCGGGGCCCCCACTGTCCAAAACATTCAGTACTTC. Residues: CASSLISGAPTVQNIQYF.

This rearrangement joins TRBV29-1 to TRBJ1-2; tentative D call: TRBD1 (5 bases). V was trimmed by 7 bases and J by 8 bases, leaving 17 bases between them. Germline CDR1 SQVTM, CDR2 ANQGSEA. The CDR3 is 12 amino acids. CDR3 coding DNA: TGCAGCGCTTTAATGGGGACTCGAGGCTACACCTTC. Residues: CSALMGTRGYTF.

The genes are TRBV12-3 or TRBV12-4 and TRBJ1-6, with 7 bases fitting TRBD1. V was clipped by 6 bases and J by 2 bases; unmatched bases: 4. The CDR3 is 15 residues long. The CDR3 DNA sequence: TGTGCCAGCAGCCGACAGGGTCCCTATAATTCACCCCTCCACTTT. This codes for CASSRQGPYNSPLHF.

This sequence joins TRBV11-2 and TRBJ2-7; TRBD2 aligns across 10 bases. This CDR3 has 17 residues. Germline V lookup: CDR1 SGHAT, CDR2 FQNNGV. V lost 3 bases, J lost 7 bases, and 15 bases stayed unmatched. CDR3 loop: CASSLASPSGGNGEQYF. CDR3 in DNA: TGTGCCAGCAGCTTGGCGAGTCCTAGCGGGGGAAACGGGGAGCAGTACTTC.

Comments on this clonotype: Mismatch with germline at one junction end may stem from a read error. The chain uses TRBV6-6 and TRBJ1-2; no firm D call. The CDR3 covers 12 residues. Germline lookup yields CDR1 MNHNY and CDR2 SVGAGI (reference sequence). CDR3 coding DNA: TGTGCCAGCCGTTACACCAGGACTGGCTACACCTTC. Protein sequence: CASRYTRTGYTF.

V usage is TRBV9 and J usage is TRBJ1-2, with 11 bases lining up with TRBD1. The length of the CDR3 is 15 residues. The germline V gene encodes CDR1 SGDLS and CDR2 YYNGEE. V lost 4 bases, J lost 7 bases, and 9 bases stayed unmatched. The CDR3 reads CASSSRTGGAGGYTF. CDR3 in DNA: TGTGCCAGCAGCTCAAGGACAGGGGGCGCAGGTGGCTACACCTTC.

The V call is TRBV6-1, the J call TRBJ1-2; 7 positions agree with TRBD1. The CDR3 has 14 residues. Trimming removed 7 bases from V and 3 bases from J; junction bases left unmatched: 8. Germline V CDR1 and CDR2: MNHNS, SASEGT. The CDR3 reads CASTPGGGDYGYTF. The CDR3 bases are TGTGCCAGCACCCCGGGAGGGGGCGACTATGGCTACACCTTC.

The rearrangement joins TRBV5-1 to TRBJ1-1; possibly TRBD1 for D (5 bases). The CDR3 totals 17 residues. Germline assignment: CDR1 SGHRS and CDR2 YFSETQ. Between the trimmed V and J ends, which lost 0 bases and 4 bases, there was a span of 19 bases. CDR3 coding DNA: TGCGCCAGCAGCTTGGAGGTTCCAGGACGGGGGGTCACTGAAGCTTTCTTT. This codes for CASSLEVPGRGVTEAFF.